This TCR beta chain is drawn from a study of blood T cell repertoires in COVID-19. Turning to the study itself: The study drew acute and convalescent COVID-19 samples from the United States, Italy and Spain. T cells, B-cell-depleted T cells, or PBMCs provided the cDNA or gDNA that served as material.

This table comes from immunoSEQ multiplex PCR, and its TCRdb copy is limited to in-frame clones, with some not included. The sample lists hundreds of thousands of clones, around four fifths occurring once. The CDR3 is made up of 15 amino acids. Losses at the gene ends were 5 bases for V and 5 bases for J; bases not matched to a gene: 11. Germline CDR1 and CDR2: LGHDT and YNNKEL (reference sequence). The chain uses TRBV3-1 (or the pseudogene TRBV3-2) and TRBJ2-5, with 7 bases identical to TRBD2. Sequences were obtained from peripheral blood. The sequence was obtained from a woman aged 50 to 60 who had recovered from COVID-19. The CDR3 reads CASSIWGGSGETQYF. The CDR3, as DNA: TGTGCCAGCAGCATCTGGGGCGGGAGTGGGGAGACCCAGTACTTC.